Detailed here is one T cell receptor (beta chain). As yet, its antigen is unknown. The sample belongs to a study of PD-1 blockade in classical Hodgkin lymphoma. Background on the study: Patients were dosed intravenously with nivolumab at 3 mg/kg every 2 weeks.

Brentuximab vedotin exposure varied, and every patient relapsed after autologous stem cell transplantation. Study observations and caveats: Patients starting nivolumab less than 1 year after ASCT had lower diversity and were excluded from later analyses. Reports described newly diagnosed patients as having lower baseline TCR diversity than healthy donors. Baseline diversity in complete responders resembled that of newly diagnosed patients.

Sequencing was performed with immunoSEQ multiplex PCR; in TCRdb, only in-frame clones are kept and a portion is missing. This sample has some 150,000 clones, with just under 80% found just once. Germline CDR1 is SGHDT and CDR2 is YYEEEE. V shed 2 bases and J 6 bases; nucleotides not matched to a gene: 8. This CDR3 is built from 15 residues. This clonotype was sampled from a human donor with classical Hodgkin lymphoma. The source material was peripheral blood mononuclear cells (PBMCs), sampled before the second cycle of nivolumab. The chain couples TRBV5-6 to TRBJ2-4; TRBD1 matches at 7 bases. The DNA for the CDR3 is TGTGCCAGCAGCTTACCTACAGGGGCTTCAAACATTCAGTACTTC. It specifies CASSLPTGASNIQYF.